These 17 T cell receptor beta chains were sequenced from one sample in a study of T-cell reconstitution after alpha-beta-depleted transplantation in children. Unique molecular identifiers were incorporated when the TCRbeta library was constructed. TCRdb independently ran MiXCR on the PCR reads; one entry per CDR3 protein. This repertoire shows roughly 70,000 distinct CDR3 sequences, roughly 4.9% found once; its top ten account for approximately 17%. This material consisted of PBMCs, mostly from graft donor cells, taken 180 days after TCRalphabeta/CD19-depleted stem cell transplant. The receptors come from a boy in the first two years of life who had a stem cell transplant for acute myeloid leukemia, so the T cells may come from the graft donor.

This clonotype was counted at least ten times. The chain combines TRBV10-2 with TRBJ2-2; 8 bases are a match to TRBD2. The V gene's germline CDR1 is WSHSY and CDR2 SAAADI. With V trimmed by 6 bases and J by 6 bases, 3 bases remained unmatched. This CDR3 has 13 residues. Here the CDR3 reads CASRGTSAGELFF. CDR3 DNA: TGCGCCAGCAGAGGGACTAGTGCCGGGGAGCTGTTTTTT.

This clonotype was detected ten times or more. The genes are TRBV7-2 and TRBJ2-5, with D possibly being TRBD2 (6 bases). This CDR3 is 16 amino acids long. The V end lost 3 bases, the J end lost 4 bases, and 18 bases lay between the germline ends. Germline V CDR1 and CDR2: SGHTA, FQGNSA. This CDR3 is CASSLAGPPLGETQYF. The CDR3 bases are TGTGCCAGCAGCTTGGCGGGACCCCCCTTGGGAGAGACCCAGTACTTC. Combining the CDR3 with reference TRBV7-2 and TRBJ2-5 gives the whole variable domain GAGVSQSPSNKVTEKGKDVELRCDPISGHTALYWYRQSLGQGLEFLIYFQGNSAPDKSGLPSDRFSAERTGGSVSTLTIQRTQQEDSAVYLCASSLAGPPLGETQYFGPGTRLLVL.

The sample holds many counts of this clonotype. The DNA of the CDR3 is TGCAGTGCTAGGAAGGGGGGCTCAGGGAATGGCTACACCTTC. Translating gives CSARKGGSGNGYTF. The chain recombines TRBV20-1 with TRBJ1-2; TRBD1 is a possible D gene (6 bases). The CDR3 loop spans 14 amino acids. The V gene's germline CDR1 is DFQATT and CDR2 SNEGSKA (reference sequence). Trimming took off 3 bases at V and 6 bases at J, with 17 bases between the two ends.

Many counts were recorded for this clonotype. The gene calls are TRBV29-1 and TRBJ2-3; D is unclear. This CDR3 region has 12 residues. Germline lookup yields CDR1 SQVTM and CDR2 ANQGSEA. V lost 4 bases and J lost 4, with 9 bases in between. The CDR3 DNA sequence: TGCAGCGTTGGGACCGCCGCAGATACGCAGTATTTT. Translated: CSVGTAADTQYF.

This clonotype was found many times. The chain links TRBV7-9 to TRBJ2-2; TRBD1 agrees at 9 bases. The CDR3 has 19 amino acids. V lost 4 bases and J lost 0; bases outside the gene matches: 12. Germline values: CDR1 SEHNR, CDR2 FQNEAQ (reference sequence). The CDR3 sequence is CASSSTNRGQGSNTGELFF. DNA for the CDR3: TGTGCCAGCAGCTCAACTAATCGGGGACAGGGATCGAACACCGGGGAGCTGTTTTTT.

The table lists this clonotype with many counts. The genes are TRBV7-6 and TRBJ1-1; D is unresolved. Trimming left V 1 base short and J 7 bases short, with 7 bases between. CDR1 is SGHVS, CDR2 FNYEAQ, per germline. The length of the CDR3 is 12 residues. In DNA form, the CDR3 reads TGTGCCAGCAGCTTAGTCGGCAGTGAAGCTTTCTTT. Amino acid sequence: CASSLVGSEAFF.

The sample holds many counts of this clonotype. The V call is TRBV10-3, the J call TRBJ1-6; TRBD1 matches 7 bases. The V gene end was trimmed by 0 bases and the J gene end by 7 bases; junction bases not matched to a gene: 3. Per germline, CDR1 ENHRY and CDR2 SYGVKD. The CDR3 sequence is 15 residues long. Written as DNA, the CDR3 is TGTGCCATCAGTGAGTCGGGACAGATAAATTCACCCCTCCACTTT. Its protein product is CAISESGQINSPLHF.

The chain uses TRBV12-3 or TRBV12-4 and TRBJ1-4; TRBD1 matches 7 bases. The CDR3 loop spans 18 amino acids. The junction had 20 bases not matched to a gene; V was cut back by 11 bases and J by 2 bases. The CDR3 protein is CAFWRQGLGYSTNEKLFF. The CDR3 DNA is TGTGCCTTCTGGAGACAGGGCTTGGGCTATTCGACTAATGAAAAACTGTTTTTT.

This clonotype was detected a few times. The V gene is TRBV29-1, the J gene TRBJ2-1; a possible D gene is TRBD1 (6 bases). Trimming pared 3 bases from V and 9 bases from J, leaving 12 bases between. Germline lookup yields CDR1 SQVTM and CDR2 ANQGSEA. The CDR3 has 12 amino acids. CDR3 DNA sequence: TGCAGCGTTGACTTTACAGGGAGTGAGCAGTTCTTC. It yields the protein CSVDFTGSEQFF.

This clonotype was recorded at least ten times. This CDR3 reads CASSLGWRTGNGGTEAFF. The CDR3 DNA is TGTGCCAGCAGCTTAGGTTGGCGGACAGGGAATGGTGGCACTGAAGCTTTCTTT. This rearrangement joins TRBV7-9 to TRBJ1-1, with 8 bases lining up with TRBD1. This CDR3 has 18 residues. Germline V gene data show CDR1 as SEHNR and CDR2 as FQNEAQ (reference sequence). V shed 1 base and J 4 bases; nucleotides not matched to a gene: 14.

This chain joins TRBV7-8 and TRBJ1-1; D is possibly TRBD1 (5 bases). Trimming removed 5 bases at V and 1 base at J, with 8 bases between. The length of the CDR3 is 13 residues. Per germline, CDR1 SGHVS and CDR2 FQNEAQ. Written as DNA, the CDR3 is TGTGCCAGCAGCCACACAGGGAACACTGAAGCTTTCTTT. It yields the protein CASSHTGNTEAFF.

This clonotype was recorded at least ten times. The rearrangement uses TRBV29-1 and TRBJ1-2; D may be TRBD1 (5 bases). The V gene's germline CDR1 is SQVTM and CDR2 ANQGSEA. CDR3 length: 13 amino acids. V shed 4 bases and J shed 2 bases, with 11 bases lying between them. The CDR3 DNA follows: TGCAGCGTTGCTCAGGGTGGGAACTATGGCTACACCTTC. Translated: CSVAQGGNYGYTF.

Many counts were recorded for this clonotype. This chain uses TRBV5-1 with TRBJ2-7, with D possibly being TRBD2 (5 bases). Per germline, CDR1 SGHRS and CDR2 YFSETQ. Trimming shortened V by 4 bases and J by 0 bases, and 11 bases separated the two germline ends. The CDR3 runs to 14 residues. For the CDR3, the DNA is TGCGCCAGCAGCCCCTCCGGGAACTCCTACGAGCAGTACGTC. Protein: CASSPSGNSYEQYV.

This clonotype was observed at least ten times. V usage is TRBV7-6 and J usage is TRBJ1-1; D gene uncertain. This CDR3 spans 16 amino acids. CDR1 is SGHVS and CDR2 is FNYEAQ in the germline V gene. Trimming shortened V by 0 bases and J by 3 bases, and 14 bases separated the two germline ends. The DNA for the CDR3 is TGTGCCAGCAGCTTAGCCTTCTGGCAGGAGTACACTGAAGCTTTCTTT. Its protein product is CASSLAFWQEYTEAFF.

This clonotype was found many times. The chain joins TRBV3-1 to TRBJ1-1, with TRBD1 as a possible D gene (5 bases). Germline CDR1 is LGHDT and CDR2 is YNNKEL (reference sequence). The CDR3 is 12 residues long. The germline V and J ends were trimmed by 0 bases and 7 bases, with 6 bases remaining between them. The CDR3 DNA follows: TGTGCCAGCAGCCAAGATGACAGTGAAGCTTTCTTT. Its protein is CASSQDDSEAFF.

This clonotype appeared many times. The chain employs TRBV7-2 and TRBJ2-7, with D tentatively TRBD2 (5 bases). V was clipped by 1 base and J by 0 bases, with 10 bases between them. Germline CDR1 and CDR2: SGHTA and FQGNSA. The length of the CDR3 is 15 residues. The CDR3 reads CASSLGGLPSYEQYF. For the CDR3, the DNA is TGTGCCAGCAGCTTAGGCGGACTTCCCTCCTACGAGCAGTACTTC.

This clonotype was seen repeatedly, ten times or more. The rearrangement links TRBV20-1 to TRBJ1-4, with 8 positions matching TRBD1. Losses at the gene ends were 6 bases for V and 7 bases for J; bases not matched to a gene: 13. CDR1 and CDR2 from the germline V gene are DFQATT and SNEGSKA (reference sequence). The CDR3 spans 15 residues. The CDR3 DNA reads TGCAGTGCCCCCTTGCTCGGGACAGGTGTTGAAAAACTGTTTTTT. It specifies CSAPLLGTGVEKLFF.